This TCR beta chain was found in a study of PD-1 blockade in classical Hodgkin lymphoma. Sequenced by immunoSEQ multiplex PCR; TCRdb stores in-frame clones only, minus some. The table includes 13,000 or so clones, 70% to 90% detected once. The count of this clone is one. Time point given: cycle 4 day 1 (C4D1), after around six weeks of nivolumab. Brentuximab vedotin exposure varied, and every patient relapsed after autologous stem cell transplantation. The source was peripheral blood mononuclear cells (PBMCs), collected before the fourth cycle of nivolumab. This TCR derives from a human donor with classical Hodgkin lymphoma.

This CDR3 reads CASSNILAGAAKNIQYF. The CDR3 DNA reads TGTGCCAGCAGCAATATCCTAGCGGGGGCAGCCAAAAACATTCAGTACTTC. The chain is built from TRBV5-8 and TRBJ2-4; 10 bases map to TRBD2. Trimming at V came to 4 bases and at J to 0 bases, leaving 7 bases not matched to a gene. The CDR3 has 17 amino acids. Germline V gene sequence: CDR1 SGHTS, CDR2 YDEGEE.